Presented here are 4 T cell receptor beta chains from one specimen sequenced in a study of early T cells in non-severe SARS-CoV-2 infection. TCRdb re-analysed the 5' RACE reads in MiXCR, keeping a single row per CDR3 protein. The sample lists tens of thousands of distinct CDR3 sequences; roughly a tenth were seen once. The specimen comprised whole blood, sampled at baseline. The receptors derive from an adult who was a healthcare worker with PCR-confirmed SARS-CoV-2 infection or an uninfected control (not recorded which).

The V gene is TRBV4-1, the J gene TRBJ2-5; a weak D match, TRBD2 (6 bases). The germline V gene encodes CDR1 MGHRA and CDR2 YSYEKL. V dropped 1 base and J dropped 2 bases, with 17 bases sitting between them. This CDR3 has 17 amino acids. The CDR3: CASSQGPPRTIQETQYF. As DNA, the CDR3 is TGCGCCAGCAGCCAAGGTCCGCCCCGGACTATTCAAGAGACCCAGTACTTC.

This clonotype was observed at least ten times. The chain employs TRBV3-1 and TRBJ2-1, with D perhaps matching TRBD2 (6 bases). V was shortened by 4 bases and J by 9 bases, with 7 bases between the two germline ends. This CDR3 spans 11 amino acids. CDR1 and CDR2 (germline): LGHDT, YNNKEL (reference sequence). CDR3: CASSPGVEQFF. Here the CDR3 DNA reads TGTGCCAGCAGCCCGGGGGTTGAGCAGTTCTTC.

This clonotype has only a few counts. The V call is TRBV4-2, the J call TRBJ2-1, with D unclear. Germline CDR1 LGHNA, CDR2 YNFKEQ. The CDR3 has 15 amino acids. V gave up 1 base and J gave up 1 base, with 8 bases separating them. The CDR3 DNA follows: TGTGCCAGCAGCCAAGGTTCAGTTTCCTACAATGAGCAGTTCTTC. This translates into CASSQGSVSYNEQFF.

The chain recombines TRBV11-2 with TRBJ1-6; TRBD1 agrees at 7 bases. Trimming took 5 bases from V and 0 from J; bases not matched to a gene: 7. This CDR3 region has 17 residues. Germline-derived CDR1 and CDR2 are SGHAT and FQNNGV. CDR3 coding DNA: TGTGCCAGCAGCCTGGACAGGTCCCCCTCCTATAATTCACCCCTCCACTTT. Translation gives CASSLDRSPSYNSPLHF.